This T cell receptor (beta chain) was retrieved from a study of blood T cell repertoires in COVID-19. How the authors handled the data: Estimation of nucleated cell counts was performed using reference gene primer amplification. Some clones are missing from TCRdb's copy, which holds only in-frame ones; the method was immunoSEQ multiplex PCR. That table gives V, J and clone size, and the DNA gave D and trimming. There are roughly 130,000 clones in the sample; roughly 85% occur only once, and approximately 4% lies in the top ten. The specimen sequenced was peripheral blood. This receptor was obtained from a man aged 55 to 69 with acute or convalescent COVID-19.

The CDR3 region is CASSVTGETNEKLFF. Written as DNA, the CDR3 is TGTGCCAGCAGTGTGACAGGGGAAACTAATGAAAAACTGTTTTTT. The chain employs TRBV28 and TRBJ1-4, with 8 bases fitting TRBD1. This CDR3 is built from 15 residues. Germline-derived CDR1 and CDR2 are MDHEN and SYDVKM. J lost 1 base, V lost 5 bases, and 3 bases had no gene match.